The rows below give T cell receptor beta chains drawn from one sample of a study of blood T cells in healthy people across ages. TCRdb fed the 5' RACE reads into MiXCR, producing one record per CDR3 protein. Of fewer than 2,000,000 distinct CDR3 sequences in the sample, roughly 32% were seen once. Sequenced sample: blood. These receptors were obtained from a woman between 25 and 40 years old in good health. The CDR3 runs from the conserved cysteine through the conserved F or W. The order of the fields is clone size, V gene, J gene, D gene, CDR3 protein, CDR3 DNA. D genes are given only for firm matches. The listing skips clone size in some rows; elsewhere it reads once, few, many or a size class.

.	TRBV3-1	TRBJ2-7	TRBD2	CASSQGVAGVSHEQYF	TGTGCCAGCAGCCAAGGTGTAGCGGGAGTCTCCCACGAGCAGTACTTC
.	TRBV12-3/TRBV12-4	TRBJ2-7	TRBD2	CASSPFFGRGGQYF	TGTGCCAGCAGCCCCTTTTTCGGGAGGGGGGGCCAGTACTTC
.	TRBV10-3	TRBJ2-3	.	CAISEIKGPRDTQYF	TGTGCCATCAGTGAGATCAAGGGCCCCCGTGATACGCAGTATTTT
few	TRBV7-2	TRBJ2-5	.	CASSLDPGVETQYF	TGTGCCAGCAGCTTAGACCCGGGGGTGGAGACCCAGTACTTC
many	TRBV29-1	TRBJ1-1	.	CSVETQNTEAFF	TGCAGCGTTGAAACTCAGAACACTGAAGCTTTCTTT
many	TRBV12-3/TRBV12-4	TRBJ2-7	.	CASSSQQGYEQYF	TGTGCCAGCAGCTCCCAACAGGGCTACGAGCAGTACTTC
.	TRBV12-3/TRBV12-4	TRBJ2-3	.	CASNLGGVADTQYF	TGTGCCAGCAACCTAGGAGGGGTAGCAGATACGCAGTATTTT
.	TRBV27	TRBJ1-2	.	CASSFLRSNYGYTF	TGTGCCAGCAGTTTTCTACGGTCTAACTATGGCTACACCTTC
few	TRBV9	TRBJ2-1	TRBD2	CASSVDEGRGSSYNEQFF	TGTGCCAGCAGCGTAGATGAGGGTCGCGGGAGCTCCTACAATGAGCAGTTCTTC
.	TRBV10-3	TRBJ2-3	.	CAISGGLGDTQYF	TGTGCCATCAGTGGGGGACTTGGAGATACGCAGTATTTT
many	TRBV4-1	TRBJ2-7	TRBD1	CASSPGTGAGEQYF	TGCGCCAGCAGCCCCGGGACAGGGGCAGGAGAGCAGTACTTC
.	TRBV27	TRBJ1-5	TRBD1	CASSISGTGAQPQHF	TGTGCCAGCAGTATTTCCGGGACAGGGGCTCAGCCCCAGCATTTT
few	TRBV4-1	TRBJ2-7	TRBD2	CASSQDFMLLRTRSYEQYF	TGCGCCAGCAGCCAAGATTTTATGTTGTTACGGACTAGGTCCTACGAGCAGTACTTC
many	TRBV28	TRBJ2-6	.	CASSTTAPSGANVLTF	TGTGCCAGCTCTACGACAGCACCCTCTGGGGCCAACGTCCTGACTTTC
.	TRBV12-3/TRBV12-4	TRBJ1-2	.	CASSLAGTGYGYTF	TGTGCCAGCAGTTTAGCTGGGACTGGCTATGGCTACACCTTC